Here is one T cell receptor (beta chain) with its context. Antigen: not known. This record comes from a study of shared clonotypes between healthy human individuals. Once extracted for a subset, genomic DNA was divided evenly among several immunoSEQ plates. It was on ten immunoSEQ deep assay plates that unsorted PBMC DNA was sequenced. The method was immunoSEQ multiplex PCR; TCRdb's version includes in-frame clones alone and lacks a portion of them. The sample holds 450,000 to 500,000 clones, roughly 80% seen once. Germline V gives CDR1 LNHNV, CDR2 YYDKDF (reference sequence). The CDR3 totals 15 residues. The V gene lost 0 bases and the J gene lost 4 bases, with 11 bases spanning the gap. General observations from the study: The donor pool, a small one, limited the genetic and exposure-history diversity represented. The study sampled only blood, and tissue repertoires likely differ.

This receptor was identified in a woman aged 40-49 years in good health. Some clones in this sample may be carry-over from other donors' samples. The rearrangement links TRBV15 to TRBJ2-3, with D possibly matching TRBD2 (5 bases). The sequenced material came from PBMCs. The CDR3 nucleotides are TGTGCCACCAGCAGAGATGGGCTAGCATCAGATACGCAGTATTTT. It yields the protein CATSRDGLASDTQYF.